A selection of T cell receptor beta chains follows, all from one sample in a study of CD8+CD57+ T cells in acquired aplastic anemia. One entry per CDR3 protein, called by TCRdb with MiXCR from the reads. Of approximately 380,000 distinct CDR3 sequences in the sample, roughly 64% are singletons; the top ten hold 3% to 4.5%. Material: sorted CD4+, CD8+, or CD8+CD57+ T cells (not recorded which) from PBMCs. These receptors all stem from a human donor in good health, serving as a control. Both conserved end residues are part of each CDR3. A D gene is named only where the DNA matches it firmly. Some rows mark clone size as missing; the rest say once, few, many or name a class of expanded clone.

CDR3 protein: CASSSGNTGELFF
CDR3 DNA: TGTGCCAGCAGTAGCGGGAACACCGGGGAGCTGTTTTTT
clone size: once
CDR3 length: 13
J gene: TRBJ2-2
D gene: NA
V gene: TRBV6-4

CDR3 protein: CASSSGTGVTGELLFF
CDR3 DNA: TGTGCCAGCAGCTCCGGGACAGGGGTCACCGGGGAGCTGCTGTTTTTT
clone size: NA
CDR3 length: 16
J gene: TRBJ2-2
D gene: TRBD1
V gene: TRBV7-2

CDR3 protein: CATSRGGTGGSDTQYF
CDR3 DNA: TGTGCCACCAGCAGAGGAGGGACAGGGGGCTCAGATACGCAGTATTTT
clone size: NA
CDR3 length: 16
J gene: TRBJ2-3
D gene: TRBD1
V gene: TRBV15

CDR3 protein: CASSSTGSVNKPKQF
CDR3 DNA: TGTGCCAGTAGTTCGACGGGCTCCGTCAATAAGCCCAAGCAGTTT
clone size: once
CDR3 length: 15
J gene: TRBJ1-5
D gene: NA
V gene: TRBV19

CDR3 protein: CASSRAEGAETNPPQHF
CDR3 DNA: TGTGCCAGCAGCAGAGCTGAGGGGGCTGAGACTAATCCGCCCCAGCATTTT
clone size: NA
CDR3 length: 17
J gene: TRBJ1-5
D gene: TRBD1
V gene: TRBV7-2

CDR3 protein: CASSLGGAIETQYF
CDR3 DNA: TGCGCCAGCAGCTTAGGGGGGGCGATAGAGACCCAGTACTTC
clone size: NA
CDR3 length: 14
J gene: TRBJ2-5
D gene: NA
V gene: TRBV5-1

CDR3 protein: CASSLGRDRAPRDEQFF
CDR3 DNA: TGTGCCAGCAGCTTAGGTCGCGACAGAGCTCCTAGGGATGAGCAGTTCTTC
clone size: many
CDR3 length: 17
J gene: TRBJ2-1
D gene: NA
V gene: TRBV7-2

CDR3 protein: CASRRDRDHYNEQFF
CDR3 DNA: TGTGCCAGCCGCCGGGACAGGGACCATTACAATGAGCAGTTCTTC
clone size: NA
CDR3 length: 15
J gene: TRBJ2-1
D gene: TRBD1
V gene: TRBV14

CDR3 protein: CSANNYEQYF
CDR3 DNA: TGCAGTGCTAACAACTACGAGCAGTACTTC
clone size: few
CDR3 length: 10
J gene: TRBJ2-7
D gene: NA
V gene: TRBV20-1

CDR3 protein: CASSVDWGTGANVLTF
CDR3 DNA: TGTGCCAGCAGCGTAGATTGGGGGACTGGGGCCAACGTCCTGACTTTC
clone size: NA
CDR3 length: 16
J gene: TRBJ2-6
D gene: NA
V gene: TRBV9

CDR3 protein: CASSYYFGGRFDEQFF
CDR3 DNA: TGTGCCAGCAGTTACTATTTCGGGGGGCGATTCGATGAGCAGTTCTTC
clone size: few
CDR3 length: 16
J gene: TRBJ2-1
D gene: NA
V gene: TRBV6-2/TRBV6-3

CDR3 protein: CAGRTQGSEHYEQYF
CDR3 DNA: TGCGCCGGCAGGACCCAGGGCTCCGAGCACTACGAGCAGTACTTC
clone size: NA
CDR3 length: 15
J gene: TRBJ2-7
D gene: NA
V gene: TRBV5-1

CDR3 protein: CASSEWGGDQEQYF
CDR3 DNA: TGTGCCAGCAGCGAATGGGGGGGAGACCAAGAGCAGTACTTC
clone size: NA
CDR3 length: 14
J gene: TRBJ2-7
D gene: TRBD2
V gene: TRBV12-3/TRBV12-4

CDR3 protein: CATSRDGRTYEQHF
CDR3 DNA: TGTGCCACCAGCAGGGACGGCCGCACCTACGAGCAGCACTTC
clone size: NA
CDR3 length: 14
J gene: TRBJ2-7
D gene: NA
V gene: TRBV15

CDR3 protein: CATSRVQGREKLFF
CDR3 DNA: TGTGCCACCAGCAGAGTTCAGGGTCGTGAAAAACTGTTTTTT
clone size: NA
CDR3 length: 14
J gene: TRBJ1-4
D gene: NA
V gene: TRBV15

CDR3 protein: CASGTYEQYF
CDR3 DNA: TGTGCCAGCGGGACCTACGAGCAGTACTTC
clone size: once
CDR3 length: 10
J gene: TRBJ2-7
D gene: NA
V gene: TRBV6-6

CDR3 protein: CASSLGDRGTYGYTF
CDR3 DNA: TGTGCCAGCAGCTTGGGGGACAGGGGGACCTATGGCTACACCTTC
clone size: many
CDR3 length: 15
J gene: TRBJ1-2
D gene: TRBD1
V gene: TRBV11-2

CDR3 protein: CASSTLTGRNNQPQHF
CDR3 DNA: TGTGCCAGTAGTACCTTGACAGGGCGGAACAATCAGCCCCAGCATTTT
clone size: once
CDR3 length: 16
J gene: TRBJ1-5
D gene: TRBD1
V gene: TRBV19

CDR3 protein: CASSSGVRYEQYF
CDR3 DNA: TGCGCCAGCAGTAGCGGGGTACGGTACGAGCAGTACTTC
clone size: NA
CDR3 length: 13
J gene: TRBJ2-7
D gene: TRBD2
V gene: TRBV4-1

CDR3 protein: CASSPPSGSKDYF
CDR3 DNA: TGTGCCAGCAGCCCGCCTAGCGGCAGTAAAGATTACTTT
clone size: NA
CDR3 length: 13
J gene: TRBJ1-1
D gene: NA
V gene: TRBV7-9

CDR3 protein: CASSVVPVPSTDTTF
CDR3 DNA: TGTGCCAGCAGCGTAGTCCCGGTGCCTAGCACAGATACCACCTTC
clone size: NA
CDR3 length: 15
J gene: TRBJ1-2
D gene: NA
V gene: TRBV9

CDR3 protein: CASSPTSRNTEAFF
CDR3 DNA: TGTGCCAGCAGCCCAACCAGCCGAAACACTGAAGCTTTCTTT
clone size: NA
CDR3 length: 14
J gene: TRBJ1-1
D gene: NA
V gene: TRBV7-8

CDR3 protein: CASSPLTSGGTDTQYF
CDR3 DNA: TGTGCCAGCTCACCATTGACTAGCGGGGGCACAGATACGCAGTATTTT
clone size: few
CDR3 length: 16
J gene: TRBJ2-3
D gene: TRBD2
V gene: TRBV18

CDR3 protein: CASSRPGTGVDEQYF
CDR3 DNA: TGTGCCAGCAGCCGACCTGGGACAGGGGTGGACGAGCAGTACTTC
clone size: few
CDR3 length: 15
J gene: TRBJ2-7
D gene: TRBD1
V gene: TRBV2

CDR3 protein: CASSRGEANQPQHF
CDR3 DNA: TGCGCCAGCAGCCGAGGGGAGGCCAATCAGCCCCAGCATTTT
clone size: NA
CDR3 length: 14
J gene: TRBJ1-5
D gene: NA
V gene: TRBV5-1

CDR3 protein: CAWRDRGQYF
CDR3 DNA: TGTGCCTGGAGGGACAGGGGGCAGTACTTC
clone size: once
CDR3 length: 10
J gene: TRBJ2-7
D gene: TRBD1
V gene: TRBV30

CDR3 protein: CASSAGTSYNEQFF
CDR3 DNA: TGTGCCAGCAGCGCAGGAACGTCCTACAATGAGCAGTTCTTC
clone size: NA
CDR3 length: 14
J gene: TRBJ2-1
D gene: NA
V gene: TRBV9

CDR3 protein: CASSIAWQGDSQYF
CDR3 DNA: TGTGCCAGTAGTATCGCATGGCAGGGGGATTCCCAGTACTTC
clone size: NA
CDR3 length: 14
J gene: TRBJ2-5
D gene: TRBD1
V gene: TRBV19

CDR3 protein: CASSGQLDATQFF
CDR3 DNA: TGTGCCAGCAGCGGACAGTTGGACGCTACGCAGTTCTTT
clone size: NA
CDR3 length: 13
J gene: TRBJ1-1
D gene: NA
V gene: TRBV7-3

CDR3 protein: CASSRGQGLYEQYF
CDR3 DNA: TGTGCCAGCAGCCGCGGACAGGGGTTATACGAGCAGTACTTC
clone size: many
CDR3 length: 14
J gene: TRBJ2-7
D gene: TRBD1
V gene: TRBV7-2

CDR3 protein: CASSFQFPGNTIYF
CDR3 DNA: TGTGCCAGCAGTTTTCAGTTCCCTGGAAACACCATATATTTT
clone size: NA
CDR3 length: 14
J gene: TRBJ1-3
D gene: NA
V gene: TRBV12-3/TRBV12-4

CDR3 protein: CSASRVNTEAFF
CDR3 DNA: TGCAGTGCTAGCAGAGTGAACACTGAAGCTTTCTTT
clone size: many
CDR3 length: 12
J gene: TRBJ1-1
D gene: NA
V gene: TRBV20-1

CDR3 protein: CATSRPGQTYSGANVLTF
CDR3 DNA: TGTGCCACCAGCAGGCCGGGACAGACCTACTCTGGGGCCAACGTCCTGACTTTC
clone size: few
CDR3 length: 18
J gene: TRBJ2-6
D gene: TRBD1
V gene: TRBV15

CDR3 protein: CASRTSGAYEQYF
CDR3 DNA: TGTGCCAGTAGAACAAGCGGGGCCTACGAGCAGTACTTC
clone size: many
CDR3 length: 13
J gene: TRBJ2-7
D gene: TRBD2
V gene: TRBV19

CDR3 protein: CASSPGQGAIEAFF
CDR3 DNA: TGTGCCAGCAGTCCGGGACAGGGGGCTATTGAAGCTTTCTTT
clone size: many
CDR3 length: 14
J gene: TRBJ1-1
D gene: TRBD1
V gene: TRBV12-3/TRBV12-4

CDR3 protein: CASSVEGGEQYF
CDR3 DNA: TGTGCCAGCAGCGTTGAGGGGGGGGAGCAGTACTTC
clone size: NA
CDR3 length: 12
J gene: TRBJ2-7
D gene: NA
V gene: TRBV11-2

CDR3 protein: CASTQAQGENNEHYF
CDR3 DNA: TGTGCCAGCACGCAAGCGCAGGGAGAAAACAACGAGCACTACTTC
clone size: NA
CDR3 length: 15
J gene: TRBJ2-7
D gene: NA
V gene: TRBV7-8

CDR3 protein: CSARKPPTGF
CDR3 DNA: TGCAGTGCTAGAAAGCCCCCGACAGGGTTT
clone size: NA
CDR3 length: 10
J gene: TRBJ1-6
D gene: TRBD1
V gene: TRBV20-1

CDR3 protein: CATSRASRGNSPLHF
CDR3 DNA: TGTGCCACCAGCAGAGCCTCACGGGGTAATTCACCCCTCCACTTT
clone size: NA
CDR3 length: 15
J gene: TRBJ1-6
D gene: NA
V gene: TRBV15

CDR3 protein: CASSSLAGGPDTQYF
CDR3 DNA: TGTGCCAGCAGTTCACTAGCGGGGGGCCCAGATACGCAGTATTTT
clone size: many
CDR3 length: 15
J gene: TRBJ2-3
D gene: TRBD2
V gene: TRBV12-3/TRBV12-4

CDR3 protein: CASSRQDRGEDQQYF
CDR3 DNA: TGTGCCAGCAGCCGCCAGGACAGGGGTGAAGACCAGCAGTACTTC
clone size: NA
CDR3 length: 15
J gene: TRBJ2-7
D gene: TRBD1
V gene: TRBV7-9

CDR3 protein: CASSPPKEDEELFF
CDR3 DNA: TGTGCCAGCAGCCCCCCGAAAGAGGATGAGGAGTTGTTCTTC
clone size: NA
CDR3 length: 14
J gene: TRBJ2-1
D gene: NA
V gene: TRBV9